This TCR beta chain comes out of a study of blood T cells in healthy people across ages. It was with a sample-barcoded 5' primer and a J-beta primer mix that a second PCR of about 7 to 12 cycles was run. MiXCR, applied by TCRdb to the 5' RACE reads, yields one record per CDR3 protein. In the table there are 450,000 to 600,000 distinct CDR3 sequences, roughly a quarter of which are singletons. The germline V and J ends were trimmed by 6 bases and 1 base, with 15 bases remaining between them. The CDR3 loop spans 14 amino acids. Per germline, CDR1 DFQATT and CDR2 SNEGSKA (reference sequence). The same data also went into a second study, on T cells of mothers and their children.

Sequenced material: blood. The TCR was taken from a boy between 2 and 10 years old in good health. The V call is TRBV20-1, the J call TRBJ1-1; the D gene is possibly TRBD1 (6 bases). The CDR3 sequence: CSAAQGGGNTEAFF. The CDR3 DNA reads as TGCAGTGCAGCTCAGGGAGGGGGGAACACTGAAGCTTTCTTT.